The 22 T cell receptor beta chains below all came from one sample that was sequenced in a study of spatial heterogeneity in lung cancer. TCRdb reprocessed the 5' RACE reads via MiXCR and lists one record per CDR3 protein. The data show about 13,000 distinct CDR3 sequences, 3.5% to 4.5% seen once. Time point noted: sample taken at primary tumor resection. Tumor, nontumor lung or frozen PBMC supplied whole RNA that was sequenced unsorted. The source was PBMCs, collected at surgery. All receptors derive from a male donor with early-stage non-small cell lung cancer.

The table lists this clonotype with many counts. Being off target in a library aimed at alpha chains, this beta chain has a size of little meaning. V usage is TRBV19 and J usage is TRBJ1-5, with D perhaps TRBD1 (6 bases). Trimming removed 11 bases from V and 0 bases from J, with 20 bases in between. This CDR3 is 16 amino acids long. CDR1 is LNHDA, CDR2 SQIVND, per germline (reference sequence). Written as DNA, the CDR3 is TGTGCCTCTGGGAACAGGGACGTCGGTAGCAATCAGCCCCAGCATTTT. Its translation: CASGNRDVGSNQPQHF.

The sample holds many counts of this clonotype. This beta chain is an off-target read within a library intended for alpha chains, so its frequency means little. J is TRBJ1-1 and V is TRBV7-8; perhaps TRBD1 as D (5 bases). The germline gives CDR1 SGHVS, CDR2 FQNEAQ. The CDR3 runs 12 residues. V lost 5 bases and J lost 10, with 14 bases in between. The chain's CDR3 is CASSENWGGAFF. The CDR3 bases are TGTGCCAGCAGCGAAAATTGGGGGGGAGCTTTCTTT.

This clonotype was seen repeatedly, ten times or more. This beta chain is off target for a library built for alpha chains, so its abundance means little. In DNA, the CDR3 is TGTGCCATCAGTGATAATGAAAAACTGTTTTTT. The encoded protein is CAISDNEKLFF. The chain couples TRBV10-3 to TRBJ1-4; D is ambiguous. Germline loops: CDR1 ENHRY, CDR2 SYGVKD. V gave up 3 bases and J gave up 4 bases, with 0 bases separating them. The CDR3 covers 11 residues.

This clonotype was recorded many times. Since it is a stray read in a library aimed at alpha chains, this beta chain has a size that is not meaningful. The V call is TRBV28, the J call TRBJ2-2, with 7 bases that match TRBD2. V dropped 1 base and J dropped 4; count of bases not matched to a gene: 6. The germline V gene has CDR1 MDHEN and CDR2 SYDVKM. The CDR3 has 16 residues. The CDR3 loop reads CASSLFPGRVTGELFF. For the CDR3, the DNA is TGTGCCAGCAGTTTATTTCCAGGGAGGGTCACCGGGGAGCTGTTTTTT.

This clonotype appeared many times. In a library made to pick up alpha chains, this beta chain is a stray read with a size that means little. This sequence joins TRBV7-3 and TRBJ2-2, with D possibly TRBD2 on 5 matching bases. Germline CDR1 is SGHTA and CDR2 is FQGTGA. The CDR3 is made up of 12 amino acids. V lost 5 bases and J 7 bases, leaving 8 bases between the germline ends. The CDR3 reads CASSPGGGELFF. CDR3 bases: TGTGCCAGCAGCCCTGGAGGCGGGGAGCTGTTTTTT.

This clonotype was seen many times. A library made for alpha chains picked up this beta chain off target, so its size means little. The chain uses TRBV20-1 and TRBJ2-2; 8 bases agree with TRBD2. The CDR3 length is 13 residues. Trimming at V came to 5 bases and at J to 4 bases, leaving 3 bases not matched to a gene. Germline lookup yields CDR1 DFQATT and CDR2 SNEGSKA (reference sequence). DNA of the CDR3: TGCAGTGCTCCTGGACTAGCCACCGGGGAGCTGTTTTTT. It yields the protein CSAPGLATGELFF.

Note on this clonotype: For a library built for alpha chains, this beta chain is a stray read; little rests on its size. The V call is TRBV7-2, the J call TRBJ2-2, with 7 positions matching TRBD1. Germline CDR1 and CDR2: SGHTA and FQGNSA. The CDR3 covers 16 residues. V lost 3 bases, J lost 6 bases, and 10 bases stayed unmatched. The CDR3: CASSLGPHRGAGELFF. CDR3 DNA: TGTGCCAGCAGCTTGGGACCGCACAGGGGCGCCGGGGAGCTGTTTTTT.

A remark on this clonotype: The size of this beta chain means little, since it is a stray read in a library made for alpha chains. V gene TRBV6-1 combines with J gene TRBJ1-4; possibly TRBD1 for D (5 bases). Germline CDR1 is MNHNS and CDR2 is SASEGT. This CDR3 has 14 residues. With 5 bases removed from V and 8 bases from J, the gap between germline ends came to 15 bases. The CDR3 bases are TGTGCCAGCAGTAACAGAGGGGCAAGGGAAAAACTGTTTTTT. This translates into CASSNRGAREKLFF.

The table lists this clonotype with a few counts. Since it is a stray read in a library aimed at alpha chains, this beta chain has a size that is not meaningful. The CDR3: CASSDRTGSGNTIYF. The CDR3 DNA reads TGTGCCAGCAGCGACCGGACAGGGTCCGGAAACACCATATATTTT. This chain joins TRBV9 and TRBJ1-3; 8 bases line up with TRBD1. V shed 3 bases, J shed 4 bases, and the junction held 6 bases outside the gene matches. Germline loops: CDR1 SGDLS, CDR2 YYNGEE. The CDR3 is 15 amino acids.

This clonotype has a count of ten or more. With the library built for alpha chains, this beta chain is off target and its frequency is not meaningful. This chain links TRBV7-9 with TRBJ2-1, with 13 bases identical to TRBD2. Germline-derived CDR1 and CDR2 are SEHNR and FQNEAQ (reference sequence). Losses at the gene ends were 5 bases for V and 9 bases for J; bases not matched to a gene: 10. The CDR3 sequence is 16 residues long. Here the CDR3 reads CASSRRTSGSFLEQFF. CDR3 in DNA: TGTGCCAGCAGCCGTCGGACTAGCGGGAGTTTCCTTGAGCAGTTCTTC.

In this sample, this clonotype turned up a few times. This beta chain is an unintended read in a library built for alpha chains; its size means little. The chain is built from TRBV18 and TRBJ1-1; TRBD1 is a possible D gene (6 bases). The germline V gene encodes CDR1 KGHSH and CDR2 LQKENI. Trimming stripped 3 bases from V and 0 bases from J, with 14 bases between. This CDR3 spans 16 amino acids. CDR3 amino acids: CASSPTGAPLNTEAFF. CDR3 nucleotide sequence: TGTGCCAGCTCACCGACGGGGGCCCCTTTGAACACTGAAGCTTTCTTT.

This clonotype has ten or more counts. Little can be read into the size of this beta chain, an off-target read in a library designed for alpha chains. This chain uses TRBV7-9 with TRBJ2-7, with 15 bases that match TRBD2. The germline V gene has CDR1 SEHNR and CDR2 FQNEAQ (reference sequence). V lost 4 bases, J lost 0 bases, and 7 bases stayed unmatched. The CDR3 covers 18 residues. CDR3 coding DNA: TGTGCCAGCAGCTCAGGACTAGCGGGAGGGCCCATCTCCTACGAGCAGTACTTC. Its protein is CASSSGLAGGPISYEQYF. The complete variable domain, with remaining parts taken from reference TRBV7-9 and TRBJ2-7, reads DTGVSQNPRHKITKRGQNVTFRCDPISEHNRLYWYRQTLGQGPEFLTYFQNEAQLEKSRLLSDRFSAERPKGSFSTLEIQRTEQGDSAMYLCASSSGLAGGPISYEQYFGPGTRLTVT.

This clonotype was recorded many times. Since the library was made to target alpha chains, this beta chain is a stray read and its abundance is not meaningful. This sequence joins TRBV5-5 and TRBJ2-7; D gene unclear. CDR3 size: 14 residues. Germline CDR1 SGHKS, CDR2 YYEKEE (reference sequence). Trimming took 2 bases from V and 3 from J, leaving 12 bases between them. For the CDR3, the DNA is TGTGCCAGCAGCTTCAACTCCTGGGACTACGAGCAGTACTTC. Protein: CASSFNSWDYEQYF.

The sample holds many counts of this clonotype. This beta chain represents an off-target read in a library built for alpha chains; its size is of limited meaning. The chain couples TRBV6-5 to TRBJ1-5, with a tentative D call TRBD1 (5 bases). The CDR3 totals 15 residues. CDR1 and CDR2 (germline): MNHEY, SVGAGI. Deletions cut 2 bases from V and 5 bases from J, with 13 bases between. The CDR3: CASSYRYRSDQPQHF. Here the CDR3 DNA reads TGTGCCAGCAGTTACCGTTACAGGTCAGATCAGCCCCAGCATTTT.

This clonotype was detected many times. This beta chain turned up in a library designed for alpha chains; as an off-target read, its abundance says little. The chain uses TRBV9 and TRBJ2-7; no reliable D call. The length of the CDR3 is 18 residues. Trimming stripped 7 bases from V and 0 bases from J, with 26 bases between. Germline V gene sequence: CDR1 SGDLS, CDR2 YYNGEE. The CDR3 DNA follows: TGTGCCAGCCCTTCCCAGGCCTTCCCGGGTCCTCTCTCCTACGAGCAGTACTTC. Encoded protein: CASPSQAFPGPLSYEQYF. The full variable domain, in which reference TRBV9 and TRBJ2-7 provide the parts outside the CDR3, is DSGVTQTPKHLITATGQRVTLRCSPRSGDLSVYWYQQSLDQGLQFLIQYYNGEERAKGNILERFSAQQFPDLHSELNLSSLELGDSALYFCASPSQAFPGPLSYEQYFGPGTRLTVT.

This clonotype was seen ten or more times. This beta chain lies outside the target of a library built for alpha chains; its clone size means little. CDR3 sequence reads: CASSLAPQRGEQFF. CDR3 in DNA: TGTGCCAGCAGCTTAGCCCCCCAGCGGGGGGAGCAGTTCTTC. The chain employs TRBV7-9 and TRBJ2-1; 8 bases are a match to TRBD2. The J segment lost 10 bases and the V segment lost 0 bases, leaving 5 bases of the junction unmatched. The CDR3 is made up of 14 amino acids. Germline V gives CDR1 SEHNR, CDR2 FQNEAQ (reference sequence).

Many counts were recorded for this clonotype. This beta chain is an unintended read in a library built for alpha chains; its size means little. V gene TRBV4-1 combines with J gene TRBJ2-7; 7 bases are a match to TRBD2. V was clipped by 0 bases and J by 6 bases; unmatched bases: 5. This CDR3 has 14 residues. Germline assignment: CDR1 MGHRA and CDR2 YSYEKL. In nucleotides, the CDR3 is TGCGCCAGCAGCCAAGATGGCGGGAGATTCGAGCAGTACTTC. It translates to CASSQDGGRFEQYF.

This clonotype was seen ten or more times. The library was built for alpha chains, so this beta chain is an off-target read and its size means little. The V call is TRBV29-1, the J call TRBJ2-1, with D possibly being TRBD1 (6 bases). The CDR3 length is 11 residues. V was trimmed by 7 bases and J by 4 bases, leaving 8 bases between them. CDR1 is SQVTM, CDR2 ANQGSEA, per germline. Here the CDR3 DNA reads TGCAGCGGACAGGAATACAATGAGCAGTTCTTC. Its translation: CSGQEYNEQFF.

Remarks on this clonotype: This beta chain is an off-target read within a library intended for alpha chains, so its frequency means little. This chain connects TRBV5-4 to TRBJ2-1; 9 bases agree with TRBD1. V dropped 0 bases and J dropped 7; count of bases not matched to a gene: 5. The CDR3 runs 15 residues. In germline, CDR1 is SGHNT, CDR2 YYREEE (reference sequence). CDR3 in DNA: TGTGCCAGCAGCTTGGAGGGACAGGGCTGGAATGAGCAGTTCTTC. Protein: CASSLEGQGWNEQFF.

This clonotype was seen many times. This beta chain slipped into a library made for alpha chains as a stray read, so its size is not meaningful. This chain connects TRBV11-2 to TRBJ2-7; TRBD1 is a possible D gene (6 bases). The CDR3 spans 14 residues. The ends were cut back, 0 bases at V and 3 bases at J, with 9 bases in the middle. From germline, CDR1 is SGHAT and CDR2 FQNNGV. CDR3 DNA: TGTGCCAGCAGCTTAGAACAGGGCAACTACGAGCAGTACTTC. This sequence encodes CASSLEQGNYEQYF.

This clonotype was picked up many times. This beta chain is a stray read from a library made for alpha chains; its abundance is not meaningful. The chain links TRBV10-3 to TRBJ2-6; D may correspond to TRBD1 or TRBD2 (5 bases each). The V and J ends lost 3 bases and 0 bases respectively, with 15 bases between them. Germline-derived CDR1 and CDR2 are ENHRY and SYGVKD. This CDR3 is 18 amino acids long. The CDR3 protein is CAISEWGRLNSGANVLTF. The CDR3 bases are TGTGCCATCAGTGAATGGGGACGGCTAAACTCTGGGGCCAACGTCCTGACTTTC.

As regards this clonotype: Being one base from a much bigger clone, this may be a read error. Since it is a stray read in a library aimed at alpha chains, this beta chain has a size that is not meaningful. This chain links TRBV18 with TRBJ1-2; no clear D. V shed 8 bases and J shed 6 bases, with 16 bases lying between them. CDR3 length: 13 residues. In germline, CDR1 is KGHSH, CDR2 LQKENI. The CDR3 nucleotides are TGTGCCAGCACGCGCACCCAGAGACATGGCTACACCTTC. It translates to CASTRTQRHGYTF.